This T cell receptor beta chain was sequenced in a study of cytomegalovirus exposure and HLA in healthy donors. The PCR made use of 60 Vbeta and 13 Jbeta primers. The repertoire was sequenced with immunoSEQ multiplex PCR; TCRdb's copy has only in-frame clones and lacks some. The sample carries tens of thousands of clones, around 77% recorded once. The CDR3 length is 15 residues. Germline loops: CDR1 SGHVS, CDR2 FNYEAQ. The J segment lost 7 bases and the V segment lost 6 bases, leaving 14 bases of the junction unmatched. As to this clone: Its antigen is unknown.

Findings and limits, study-wide: Evidence from a later analysis indicated that most CMV-associated TCR beta chains looked HLA-restricted.

Sequenced material: PBMCs. V usage is TRBV7-6 and J usage is TRBJ2-5; 7 nucleotides agree with TRBD2. The receptor was derived from a man aged 25 to 45 in good health and CMV-seronegative. CDR3 amino acids: CASSPAGTTQVTQYF. Written as DNA, the CDR3 is TGTGCCAGCAGTCCCGCCGGGACTACCCAGGTGACCCAGTACTTC.